One and the same sample provided the 14 T cell receptor beta chains below, sequenced in a study of blood T cells in healthy people across ages. Alongside a J-beta primer mix, a sample-barcoded 5' primer served in a second PCR lasting about 6 to 11 cycles. A single record per CDR3 protein comes from TCRdb applying MiXCR to the 5' RACE reads. The profile shows hundreds of thousands of distinct CDR3 sequences, around 68% of them singletons. Sequencing used blood. These receptors originate from a man aged 25-45 years in good health.

The rearrangement uses TRBV28 and TRBJ2-3; D remains ambiguous. Germline V gene lookup returns CDR1 MDHEN and CDR2 SYDVKM. Trimming shortened V by 2 bases and J by 2 bases, and 11 bases separated the two germline ends. The CDR3 extends over 15 amino acids. CDR3: CASSLLRTYTDTQYF. The DNA for the CDR3 is TGTGCCAGCAGTTTACTCAGAACCTACACAGATACGCAGTATTTT.

This chain uses TRBV10-3 with TRBJ2-3, with D unresolved. CDR1 and CDR2 from the germline V gene are ENHRY and SYGVKD. The CDR3 sequence is 16 residues long. Trimming removed 0 bases at V and 5 bases at J, with 15 bases between. Here the CDR3 DNA reads TGTGCCATCAGTGAGTCTCGTCAGACTCTCGAAGATACGCAGTATTTT. It specifies CAISESRQTLEDTQYF.

The genes are TRBV6-2 or TRBV6-3 and TRBJ1-2, with no clear D. This CDR3 comprises 13 residues. Trimming took 9 bases from V and 3 from J, leaving 14 bases between them. Germline CDR1 reads MNHEY; CDR2 reads SVGEGT. The CDR3 here is CASFLGPDYGYTF. The CDR3 bases are TGTGCCAGTTTCCTTGGGCCAGACTATGGCTACACCTTC.

The chain carries TRBV5-6 and TRBJ2-6, with a weak D call TRBD1 (5 bases). Germline loops: CDR1 SGHDT, CDR2 YYEEEE. V shed 6 bases and J shed 2 bases, with 12 bases lying between them. This CDR3 is built from 15 residues. The CDR3 DNA sequence: TGTGCCAGCACCCAGGGTTCCCCTGGGGCCAACGTCCTGACTTTC. Translating it yields CASTQGSPGANVLTF.

This clonotype was picked up a small number of times. The rearrangement joins TRBV10-3 to TRBJ2-5; no firm D call. The CDR3 sequence is 14 residues long. Deletions cut 8 bases from V and 3 bases from J, with 16 bases between. Per germline, CDR1 ENHRY and CDR2 SYGVKD. CDR3 nucleotide sequence: TGTGCCATCCGAAACTCATATGAAAAAGAGACCCAGTACTTC. This encodes CAIRNSYEKETQYF.

The count of this clonotype is one. A read error may account for a junction end that differs from germline. This chain connects TRBV12-3 or TRBV12-4 to TRBJ1-6; D is unresolved. The CDR3 is 15 residues long. The DNA of the CDR3 is TGTGCCGGCAGCCTAGGGAGTCGTTATAATTCACCCCTCCACTTT. Translated, it gives CAGSLGSRYNSPLHF.

The chain links TRBV6-2 or TRBV6-3 to TRBJ2-1; D tentatively fits TRBD1 or TRBD2 (6 bases each). This CDR3 spans 15 amino acids. Germline lookup yields CDR1 MNHEY and CDR2 SVGEGT. Deletions cut 7 bases from V and 5 bases from J, with 18 bases between. The CDR3 loop reads CASTHVGGPHNEQFF. CDR3 in DNA: TGTGCCAGCACCCACGTAGGGGGGCCTCACAATGAGCAGTTCTTC.

This clonotype appeared a few times. The chain uses TRBV5-1 and TRBJ1-1; a weak D match, TRBD1 (5 bases). Per germline, CDR1 SGHRS and CDR2 YFSETQ. This CDR3 contains 14 residues. Trimming took off 1 base at V and 6 bases at J, with 13 bases between the two ends. CDR3 loop: CASSLLGAGAEAFF. CDR3 bases: TGCGCCAGCAGCTTGTTAGGGGCGGGCGCTGAAGCTTTCTTT. The variable domain in full, completed from reference TRBV5-1 and TRBJ1-1, reads KAGVTQTPRYLIKTRGQQVTLSCSPISGHRSVSWYQQTPGQGLQFLFEYFSETQRNKGNFPGRFSGRQFSNSRSEMNVSTLELGDSALYLCASSLLGAGAEAFFGQGTRLTVV.

The J gene is TRBJ2-2, the V gene TRBV4-1; D is unclear. The CDR3 consists of 13 residues. V was cut by 7 bases and J by 7 bases, with 13 bases left in between. Germline values: CDR1 MGHRA, CDR2 YSYEKL. The CDR3 region has the DNA TGCGCCAGCACCGGCCAGGTCGGCGGGGAGCTGTTTTTT. Translation gives CASTGQVGGELFF.

The chain carries TRBV27 and TRBJ2-1, with D possibly called TRBD1 or TRBD2 (5 bases each). Per germline, CDR1 MNHEY and CDR2 SMNVEV (reference sequence). V was clipped by 5 bases and J by 10 bases, with 21 bases between them. CDR3 length equals 15 residues. CDR3 nucleotides: TGTGCCAGCAGTCAACGGGGCCTAACTCCCGAGGAGCAGTTCTTC. Translated: CASSQRGLTPEEQFF.

V usage is TRBV6-2 or TRBV6-3 and J usage is TRBJ2-3; 10 bases line up with TRBD2. The germline V gene has CDR1 MNHEY and CDR2 SVGEGT. V gave up 2 bases and J gave up 2 bases; unmatched junction bases: 4. The length of the CDR3 is 16 residues. CDR3 region: CASSYGTSGNTDTQYF. The CDR3 nucleotides are TGTGCCAGCAGTTACGGAACTAGCGGGAACACAGATACGCAGTATTTT.

J is TRBJ2-3 and V is TRBV7-7, with D possibly matching TRBD2 (6 bases). Germline CDR1 is SSHAT and CDR2 is FNYEAQ (reference sequence). The CDR3 has 14 residues. V was trimmed by 3 bases and J by 6 bases, leaving 13 bases between them. CDR3 DNA: TGTGCCAGCAGCTTGGGACTTGAGGGGGATACGCAGTATTTT. Its protein product is CASSLGLEGDTQYF.

V and J are TRBV11-2 and TRBJ1-1; D not resolved. Germline V CDR1 and CDR2: SGHAT, FQNNGV. Trimming removed 7 bases at V and 5 bases at J, with 20 bases between. The CDR3 extends over 15 amino acids. The CDR3 is CASKGRNLENTEAFF. CDR3 coding DNA: TGTGCCAGCAAAGGCAGAAACCTGGAGAATACTGAAGCTTTCTTT.

This clonotype occurred a few times. The rearrangement joins TRBV7-2 to TRBJ2-7, with a possible D match to TRBD1 (6 bases). The CDR3 sequence is 15 residues long. With 1 base removed from V and 0 bases from J, the gap between germline ends came to 10 bases. Germline V gives CDR1 SGHTA, CDR2 FQGNSA. The CDR3 spells CASSLVGQSSYEQYF. CDR3 in DNA: TGTGCCAGCAGCTTAGTTGGACAGAGCTCCTACGAGCAGTACTTC.